One and the same sample provided the 3 T cell receptor beta chains below, sequenced in a study of regulatory and conventional T cells in RAG deficiency. Assay used: immunoSEQ multiplex PCR; TCRdb lists only in-frame clones, some missing. The sample carries about 46,000 clones, 85% to 90% recorded once. Blood CD4+ CD25-low CD127-high conventional T cells supplied the genomic DNA template. In addition, the sample was reused for a study of regulatory T cells. That investigation notes: The PCR used 52 TRBV and 13 TRBJ primers.

Sequences were obtained from CD4+ effector T cells sorted from blood. The receptors stem from a human donor in good health.

V is TRBV30 and J is TRBJ1-3; the D is unclear. Germline CDR1 reads GTSNPN; CDR2 reads SVGIG (reference sequence). The CDR3 contains 15 residues. Trimming took off 0 bases at V and 0 bases at J, with 9 bases between the two ends. The CDR3 reads CAWSVNLFSGNTIYF. CDR3 in DNA: TGTGCCTGGAGTGTAAATCTCTTCTCTGGAAACACCATATATTTT.

The gene calls are TRBV5-1 and TRBJ1-5; D unresolved. CDR1 is SGHRS, CDR2 YFSETQ, per germline. Trimming pared 0 bases from V and 0 bases from J, leaving 7 bases between. This CDR3 is built from 15 residues. CDR3 sequence: CASSLVGGSNQPQHF. For the CDR3, the DNA is TGCGCCAGCAGCTTGGTTGGCGGTAGCAATCAGCCCCAGCATTTT.

This chain joins TRBV30 and TRBJ1-2, with D uncertain. With 3 bases removed from V and 3 bases from J, the gap between germline ends came to 17 bases. The CDR3 contains 15 residues. Germline V gene data show CDR1 as GTSNPN and CDR2 as SVGIG (reference sequence). The CDR3 DNA reads as TGTGCCTGGAGCCTTCTGTCAGTCGGGCACTATGGCTACACCTTC. Translating it yields CAWSLLSVGHYGYTF.